The 8 T cell receptor beta chains listed next were all sequenced from one sample in a study of shared clonotypes between healthy human individuals. Method: immunoSEQ multiplex PCR; TCRdb's copy keeps in-frame clones and lacks some. The sample consists of 2 million to 2.5 million clones, less than 95% of them appearing once. Only CD45RO-negative cells positively selected for CCR7 counted as naive CD8 cells, so terminally differentiated effector memory CD45RA+ cells were excluded. The sequencing input was naive CD8+ T cells sorted from blood. The receptors derive from a man younger than 35 in good health.

The chain recombines TRBV4-1 with TRBJ1-4; TRBD1 agrees at 8 bases. The CDR3 is made up of 18 amino acids. J gave up 5 bases and V 4 bases, and 15 bases lay outside the gene matches. Germline V gives CDR1 MGHRA, CDR2 YSYEKL. CDR3 sequence (DNA): TGCGCCAGCAGCCCAGGACAGGACAGGGCTTTCGGGAATGAAAAACTGTTTTTT. As protein: CASSPGQDRAFGNEKLFF.

V and J are TRBV5-6 and TRBJ2-7, with D unresolved. V lost 1 base to trimming and J lost 5 bases, with 13 bases between them. Per the germline V gene, CDR1 is SGHDT and CDR2 is YYEEEE. The CDR3 length is 14 residues. Here the CDR3 reads CASSLSLVSHEQYF. Written as DNA, the CDR3 is TGTGCCAGCAGCTTGAGTCTGGTATCCCACGAGCAGTACTTC. Full variable domain (rest looked up from reference TRBV5-6 and TRBJ2-7): DAGVTQSPTHLIKTRGQQVTLRCSPKSGHDTVSWYQQALGQGPQFIFQYYEEEERQRGNFPDRFSGHQFPNYSSELNVNALLLGDSALYLCASSLSLVSHEQYFGPGTRLTVT.

V and J are TRBV2 and TRBJ2-7, with a weak D call TRBD2 (5 bases). The CDR3 spans 12 residues. Germline lookup yields CDR1 SNHLY and CDR2 FYNNEI. The V and J ends lost 8 bases and 6 bases respectively, with 14 bases between them. The CDR3 nucleotides are TGTGCCAGCTCTGGACTGGCGCCCGAGCAGTACTTC. It translates to CASSGLAPEQYF.

The chain links TRBV28 to TRBJ2-1; no clear D. This CDR3 is built from 16 residues. V was trimmed by 2 bases and J by 4 bases, leaving 15 bases between them. Germline V gene data show CDR1 as MDHEN and CDR2 as SYDVKM. The CDR3 sequence: CASSLELILEYNEQFF. The CDR3 DNA reads as TGTGCCAGCAGTTTAGAACTTATACTCGAGTACAATGAGCAGTTCTTC.

V usage is TRBV11-3 and J usage is TRBJ2-2; D is unresolved. This CDR3 has 16 residues. Trimming cost V 0 bases and J 5 bases, with 13 bases left between them. Germline V gene sequence: CDR1 SGHNT, CDR2 YENEEA. The CDR3 nucleotides are TGTGCCAGCAGCTTAGAACCGGACCAAGGGACCGGGGAGCTGTTTTTT. It specifies CASSLEPDQGTGELFF.

CDR3 coding DNA: TGTGCCAGCAGTGATCAAGCTGAGAAGGGCGCCTATGGCTACACCTTC. This sequence encodes CASSDQAEKGAYGYTF. The gene calls are TRBV2 and TRBJ1-2; D gene uncertain. The V end lost 3 bases, the J end lost 4 bases, and 18 bases lay between the germline ends. The CDR3 length is 16 residues. The germline V gene has CDR1 SNHLY and CDR2 FYNNEI.

This chain links TRBV4-1 with TRBJ2-1; 10 nucleotides agree with TRBD2. J lost 0 bases, V lost 5 bases, and 4 bases had no gene match. CDR1 and CDR2 (germline): MGHRA, YSYEKL. The CDR3 is 16 amino acids. The CDR3 is CASSFRLAGSYNEQFF. DNA for the CDR3: TGCGCCAGCAGCTTCCGACTAGCGGGCTCCTACAATGAGCAGTTCTTC.

Comments on this clone: Other nucleotide sequences in the sample specify the same CDR3. The rearrangement joins TRBV19 to TRBJ1-1, with 7 bases lining up with TRBD1. Losses at the gene ends were 7 bases for V and 1 base for J; bases not matched to a gene: 3. The CDR3 consists of 13 residues. CDR1 and CDR2 (germline): LNHDA, SQIVND (reference sequence). CDR3 nucleotide sequence: TGTGCCAGTATCTCAGGGGGGAACACTGAAGCTTTCTTT. It specifies CASISGGNTEAFF.